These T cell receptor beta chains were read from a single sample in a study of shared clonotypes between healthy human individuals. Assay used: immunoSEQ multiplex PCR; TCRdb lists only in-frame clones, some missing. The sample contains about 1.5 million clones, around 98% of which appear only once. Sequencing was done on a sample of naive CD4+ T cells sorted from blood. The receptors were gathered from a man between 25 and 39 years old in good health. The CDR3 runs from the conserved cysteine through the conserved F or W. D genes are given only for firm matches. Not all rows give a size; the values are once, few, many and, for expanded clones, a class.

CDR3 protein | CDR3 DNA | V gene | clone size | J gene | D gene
CASSLTGLMNTEAFF | TGCGCCAGCAGCCTAACGGGACTTATGAACACTGAAGCTTTCTTT | TRBV5-1 | . | TRBJ1-1 | .
CASSEVGQGIGQPQHF | TGTGCCAGCAGTGAAGTGGGACAGGGGATAGGGCAGCCCCAGCATTTT | TRBV2 | . | TRBJ1-5 | TRBD1
CASSAHRGLRNTEAFF | TGTGCCAGCAGCGCACACAGGGGGTTAAGGAACACTGAAGCTTTCTTT | TRBV7-8 | . | TRBJ1-1 | TRBD1
CASSAGRVSYEQYF | TGTGCCAGCAGTGCTGGCAGGGTGTCCTACGAGCAGTACTTC | TRBV2 | . | TRBJ2-7 | .
CASSTQTGGNYGYTF | TGTGCCAGCAGCACTCAGACAGGGGGTAACTATGGCTACACCTTC | TRBV7-2 | . | TRBJ1-2 | TRBD1
CSARRQVNTGELFF | TGCAGCGCCCGAAGACAGGTGAACACCGGGGAGCTGTTTTTT | TRBV29-1 | . | TRBJ2-2 | .
CASTSEGKSSYEQYF | TGTGCCAGCACCTCAGAGGGGAAATCCTCCTACGAGCAGTACTTC | TRBV25-1 | . | TRBJ2-7 | .
CASSKPGQPYEQYF | TGTGCCAGCAGTAAACCCGGACAGCCTTACGAGCAGTACTTC | TRBV5-4 | . | TRBJ2-7 | .
CASSPPWDRGNEQFF | TGTGCCAGCAGCCCGCCCTGGGACAGGGGGAATGAGCAGTTCTTC | TRBV7-9 | . | TRBJ2-1 | TRBD1
CASSQGLAGWGEQFF | TGTGCCAGCAGCCAGGGACTAGCGGGATGGGGTGAGCAGTTCTTC | TRBV11-2 | . | TRBJ2-1 | TRBD2
CSGLRGETQYF | TGCAGTGGCCTCAGGGGGGAGACCCAGTACTTC | TRBV20-1 | . | TRBJ2-5 | TRBD1
CASSPGSSYEQYF | TGTGCCAGCAGCCCAGGGAGCTCCTACGAGCAGTACTTC | TRBV6-1 | . | TRBJ2-7 | .
CATSRPFLETGELFF | TGTGCCACCAGCAGGCCCTTTTTGGAGACCGGGGAGCTGTTTTTT | TRBV15 | . | TRBJ2-2 | .
CASSFDRVGSDEQFF | TGTGCCAGCAGCTTCGACAGGGTGGGGTCCGATGAGCAGTTCTTC | TRBV5-4 | . | TRBJ2-1 | TRBD1
CASSPRDRGYNEQFF | TGCGCCAGCAGCCCCCGGGACAGGGGCTACAATGAGCAGTTCTTC | TRBV4-3 | . | TRBJ2-1 | TRBD1
CASRGSSGPYNEQFF | TGTGCCAGCAGGGGAAGTAGCGGGCCCTACAATGAGCAGTTCTTC | TRBV28 | . | TRBJ2-1 | TRBD2
CASSVGLADIWNPSYEQYF | TGTGCCAGCAGCGTAGGGCTAGCGGACATATGGAATCCCTCCTACGAGCAGTACTTC | TRBV9 | . | TRBJ2-7 | TRBD2
CASSGRRDRVQQYF | TGTGCCAGCAGTGGGCGGCGGGACAGGGTCCAGCAGTACTTC | TRBV6-1 | . | TRBJ2-7 | TRBD1
CASSLEGHSSYEQYF | TGTGCCAGCAGCTTAGAGGGACACTCGTCCTACGAGCAGTACTTC | TRBV5-5 | . | TRBJ2-7 | .
CASSRTGLGEQYF | TGTGCCAGTAGTCGTACAGGGTTAGGTGAGCAGTACTTC | TRBV19 | once | TRBJ2-7 | .
CASSSAGRYGYTF | TGTGCCAGCAGTTCGGCAGGGAGATATGGCTACACCTTC | TRBV28 | . | TRBJ1-2 | .
CASSLDGSKPGELFF | TGCGCCAGCAGCTTGGACGGGTCCAAGCCCGGGGAGCTGTTTTTT | TRBV5-1 | . | TRBJ2-2 | .
CASSLEGGEETQYF | TGCGCCAGCAGCTTGGAGGGAGGGGAGGAGACCCAGTACTTC | TRBV5-1 | . | TRBJ2-5 | TRBD2
CASSRGLAGRSGANVLTF | TGTGCCAGCAGCAGGGGACTAGCGGGCCGCTCTGGGGCCAACGTCCTGACTTTC | TRBV11-2 | once | TRBJ2-6 | TRBD2
CASRLTLDNTINYEQYF | TGTGCAAGTCGCTTAACGCTGGATAACACGATAAACTACGAGCAGTACTTC | TRBV12-2 | . | TRBJ2-7 | .
CASSLRGTSRTDLSTDTQYF | TGTGCCAGCAGCCTAAGGGGGACTAGCAGGACGGATTTGAGCACAGATACGCAGTATTTT | TRBV21-1 | . | TRBJ2-3 | .
CASSQTGGPNQPQHF | TGTGCCAGCAGCCAAACGGGGGGCCCCAATCAGCCCCAGCATTTT | TRBV14 | . | TRBJ1-5 | .
CASSGTVNTEAFF | TGTGCCAGCAGTGGGACGGTGAACACTGAAGCTTTCTTT | TRBV28 | . | TRBJ1-1 | .
CASSVGALLNEQFF | TGTGCCAGCAGCGTAGGCGCCCTTCTCAATGAGCAGTTCTTC | TRBV9 | . | TRBJ2-1 | .
CATSRGGQGAVHEQYF | TGTGCCACCAGCAGAGGCGGACAGGGGGCTGTACACGAGCAGTACTTC | TRBV15 | . | TRBJ2-7 | TRBD1
CSVERTVGGGYTF | TGCAGCGTCGAAAGGACTGTTGGCGGAGGCTACACCTTC | TRBV29-1 | . | TRBJ1-2 | .
CAWGTLAGSGELFF | TGTGCCTGGGGGACGCTAGCGGGAAGTGGGGAGCTGTTTTTT | TRBV30 | . | TRBJ2-2 | TRBD2
CASSVSVNTEAFF | TGTGCCAGCAGCGTGTCGGTGAACACTGAAGCTTTCTTT | TRBV11-3 | . | TRBJ1-1 | .
CSVASLEGFEQFF | TGCAGCGTGGCCTCTCTCGAAGGGTTTGAGCAGTTCTTC | TRBV29-1 | . | TRBJ2-1 | .
CAWSVKGAETQYF | TGTGCCTGGAGTGTCAAAGGGGCAGAGACCCAGTACTTC | TRBV30 | . | TRBJ2-5 | .